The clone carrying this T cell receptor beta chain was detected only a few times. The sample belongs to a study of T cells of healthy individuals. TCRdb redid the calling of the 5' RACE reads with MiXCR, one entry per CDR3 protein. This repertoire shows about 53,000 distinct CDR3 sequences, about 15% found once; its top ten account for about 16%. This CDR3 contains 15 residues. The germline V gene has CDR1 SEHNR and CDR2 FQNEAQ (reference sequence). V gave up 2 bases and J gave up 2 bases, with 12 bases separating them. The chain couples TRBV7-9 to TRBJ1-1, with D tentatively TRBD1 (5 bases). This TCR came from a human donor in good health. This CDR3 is CASSLRARANTEAFF. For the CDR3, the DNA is TGTGCCAGCAGCTTAAGGGCCAGGGCCAACACTGAAGCTTTCTTT.